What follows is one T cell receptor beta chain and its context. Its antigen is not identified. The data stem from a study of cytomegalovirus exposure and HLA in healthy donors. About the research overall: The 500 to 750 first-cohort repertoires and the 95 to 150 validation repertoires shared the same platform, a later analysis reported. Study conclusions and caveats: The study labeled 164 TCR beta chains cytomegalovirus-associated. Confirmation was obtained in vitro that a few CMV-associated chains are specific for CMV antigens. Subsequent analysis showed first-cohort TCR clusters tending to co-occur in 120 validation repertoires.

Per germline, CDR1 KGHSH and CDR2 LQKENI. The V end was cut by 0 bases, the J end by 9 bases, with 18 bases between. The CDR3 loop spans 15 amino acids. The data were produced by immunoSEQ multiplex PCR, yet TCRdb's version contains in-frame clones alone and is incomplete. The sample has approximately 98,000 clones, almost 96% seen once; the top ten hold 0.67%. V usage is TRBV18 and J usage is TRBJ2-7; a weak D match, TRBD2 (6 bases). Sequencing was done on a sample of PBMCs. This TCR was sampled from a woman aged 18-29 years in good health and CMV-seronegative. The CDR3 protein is CASSPPAGRTGGQYF. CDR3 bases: TGTGCCAGCTCACCACCGGCAGGAAGAACCGGGGGGCAGTACTTC.